This T cell receptor (beta chain) comes out of a study of blood T cell repertoires in COVID-19. Study information: Material from acute and convalescent COVID-19 was sourced from the United States, Italy and Spain. From T cells, B-cell-depleted T cells, or PBMCs came the material, which was cDNA or gDNA.

The V end was cut by 5 bases, the J end by 5 bases, with 27 bases between. Germline CDR1 is KGHSH and CDR2 is LQKENI. The CDR3 is 18 residues long. In the authors' workflow: Scientists estimated how many nucleated cells there were by amplifying reference gene primers. Method: immunoSEQ multiplex PCR; TCRdb's copy keeps in-frame clones and lacks some. V and J calls and clone size follow that table, whereas D and trimming were derived from the DNA. The sample yields about 190,000 clones, approximately 91% seen once. Source material: peripheral blood. The chain combines TRBV18 with TRBJ1-1, with a weak D call TRBD1 (5 bases). The origin of this receptor is a woman in her 40s who had recovered from COVID-19. CDR3 coding DNA: TGTGCCAGCTCAGGGCGGGCGGGGCATTATTTCGAGAGAACTGAAGCTTTCTTT. Translated, it gives CASSGRAGHYFERTEAFF. The variable domain in full, with the rest retrieved from reference TRBV18 and TRBJ1-1, is NAGVMQNPRHLVRRRGQEARLRCSPMKGHSHVYWYRQLPEEGLKFMVYLQKENIIDESGMPKERFSAEFPKEGPSILRIQQVVRGDSAAYFCASSGRAGHYFERTEAFFGQGTRLTVV.